The rows below give T cell receptor beta chains drawn from one sample of a study of blood T cell repertoires in COVID-19. Profiling relied on immunoSEQ multiplex PCR, and the TCRdb table lists in-frame clones only, not all of them. The profile shows 150,000 to 200,000 clones, about 89% of them singletons. The sequencing input was peripheral blood. These receptors were collected from a man aged 18-30 years who had recovered from COVID-19. Each CDR3 is given with its conserved first and last residue. The D gene is left open where the match is weak. Size is omitted from some rows. Given values are once, few, many or a class for expanded clones.

TRBJ2-5	TRBV18	-	-	TGTGCCAGCTCACCACGCGGGGAGATGGAGACCCAGTACTTC	CASSPRGEMETQYF
TRBJ1-2	TRBV6-5	-	TRBD1	TGTGCCAGCAGTTACTCGGGACAGGGACATGGCTACACCTTC	CASSYSGQGHGYTF
TRBJ1-1	TRBV6-5	-	-	TGTGCCAGCAGTACATCTTGGGGGCGGACTGAAGCTTTCTTT	CASSTSWGRTEAFF
TRBJ1-1	TRBV9	-	TRBD1	TGTGCCAGCAGCTCCCCGGACAGGGGTAACACTGAAGCTTTCTTT	CASSSPDRGNTEAFF
TRBJ2-6	TRBV4-3	-	TRBD1	TGCGCCAGCAGCCAAGATCCAGGGGGCTCTGGGGCCAACGTCCTGACTTTC	CASSQDPGGSGANVLTF
TRBJ2-3	TRBV5-4	-	-	TGTGCCAGCAGCATCGAGGCCTACACAGATACGCAGTATTTT	CASSIEAYTDTQYF
TRBJ2-1	TRBV5-4	-	-	TGTGCCAGCAGCTTCTCAGGGGACTACAATGAGCAGTTCTTC	CASSFSGDYNEQFF
TRBJ2-2	TRBV5-1	-	-	TGCGCCAGCAGCTTAGGATCTAGAGATATCACCGGGGAGCTGTTTTTT	CASSLGSRDITGELFF
TRBJ2-1	TRBV11-3	-	-	TGTGCCAGCAGCTTAGGGGTGCAGGGTGGGAATGAGCAGTTCTTC	CASSLGVQGGNEQFF
TRBJ2-5	TRBV7-2	-	-	TGTGCCAGCAGCTTAGGAGGCGTGGGGCCCCAGTACTTC	CASSLGGVGPQYF
TRBJ1-5	TRBV27	-	-	TGTGCCAGCAGTTTAGGGCAGGGTAATCAGCCCCAGCATTTT	CASSLGQGNQPQHF
TRBJ2-7	TRBV25-1	-	-	TGTGCCAGCAGTGACCCCCTGACTAGCTACGAGCAGTACTTC	CASSDPLTSYEQYF
TRBJ2-7	TRBV3-1/TRBV3-2	-	TRBD2	TGTGCCAGCAGCCAAGCCCCAGGGAGGGGCGCAGGCTCCTACGAGCAGTACTTC	CASSQAPGRGAGSYEQYF
TRBJ2-1	TRBV9	once	TRBD2	TGTGCCAGCAGCGTAGCGGGAGGGACTCACAATGAGCAGTTCTTC	CASSVAGGTHNEQFF
TRBJ1-4	TRBV10-2	-	TRBD1	TGCGCCAGCAGCGGGACAGGTTATGAAAAACTGTTTTTT	CASSGTGYEKLFF
TRBJ1-5	TRBV27	-	-	TGTGCCAGCAGTCTCAGGGGTCCTAGCAATCAGCCCCAGCATTTT	CASSLRGPSNQPQHF
TRBJ2-7	TRBV28	-	TRBD1	TGTGCCAGCAGTCCCGGGACAGGGTGGTACGAGCAGTACTTC	CASSPGTGWYEQYF
TRBJ1-2	TRBV6-2/TRBV6-3	-	-	TGTGCCAGCAGTTACAACCGCGGCGGGGGCTACACCTTC	CASSYNRGGGYTF
TRBJ2-7	TRBV9	once	TRBD2	TGTGCCAGCAGCGTAGGCGGGGGGAACGAGCAGTACTTC	CASSVGGGNEQYF
TRBJ2-1	TRBV5-1	-	TRBD2	TGCGCCAGCAGCTTGGCCCTAGCGGGAGCTGAGCAGTTCTTC	CASSLALAGAEQFF
TRBJ2-1	TRBV4-2	-	TRBD2	TGTGCCAGCAGCCAAGGGACTAGCGGGATGATGGGATACGATGAGCAGTTCTTC	CASSQGTSGMMGYDEQFF
TRBJ1-3	TRBV7-9	-	-	TGTGCCAGCGCCCACCGGGGTGGAAACACCATATATTTT	CASAHRGGNTIYF
TRBJ1-4	TRBV9	-	-	TGTGCCAGCAGCCCCCGGGGGGCAGGTGAAAAACTGTTTTTT	CASSPRGAGEKLFF
TRBJ1-6	TRBV20-1	once	-	TGCAGTGTCCGCGGACAGAAATACCTCCACTTT	CSVRGQKYLHF
TRBJ1-1	TRBV7-2	-	-	TGTGCCAGCAGCCGGGTCTACACTGAAGCTTTCTTT	CASSRVYTEAFF
TRBJ1-5	TRBV6-6	-	-	TGTGCCACCGCGGAAAGCAATCAGCCCCAGCATTTT	CATAESNQPQHF
TRBJ2-1	TRBV28	-	TRBD2	TGTGCCAGCAGGGGGGGGAGGGGCACCTACAATGAGCAGTTCTTC	CASRGGRGTYNEQFF
TRBJ1-2	TRBV6-5	-	-	TGTGCCAGCAGTTACTCCGGAGGGACCCCACATGGCTACACCTTC	CASSYSGGTPHGYTF
TRBJ1-1	TRBV6-2/TRBV6-3	-	-	TGTGCCAGCAGTTACGACGGGGGGCGGGCCACTGAAGCTTTCTTT	CASSYDGGRATEAFF
TRBJ1-5	TRBV18	-	TRBD1	TGTGCCAGCTCACCAGCAGGGGGGAAGCAGCCCCAGCATTTT	CASSPAGGKQPQHF
TRBJ2-7	TRBV6-1	-	TRBD2	TGTGCCAGCAGTGAAAGGGGACTAGCTAGGGAGCAGTACTTC	CASSERGLAREQYF
TRBJ2-2	TRBV30	-	TRBD2	TGTGCCTGGACTCAATATAGCGGGGGCACCGGGGAGCTGTTTTTT	CAWTQYSGGTGELFF
TRBJ1-1	TRBV25-1	-	-	TGTGCCAGCAGCAGGTCTAACACTGAAGCTTTCTTT	CASSRSNTEAFF
TRBJ2-7	TRBV3-1/TRBV3-2	-	TRBD1	TGTGCCAGCAGCCAAAGAAGCACAGGGGGAGAGCAGTACTTC	CASSQRSTGGEQYF
TRBJ2-7	TRBV7-7	few	TRBD2	TGTGCTAGCAGCCCCGGACTAGCGGGAGTCGGCGAGCAGTACTTC	CASSPGLAGVGEQYF
TRBJ2-2	TRBV4-3	-	TRBD2	TGCGCCAGCAGCCCAAGACCTAGCGGGAGGGCCGAATACGGGGAGCTGTTTTTT	CASSPRPSGRAEYGELFF
TRBJ1-1	TRBV29-1	-	-	TGCAGCGTTGAAGCTCAGACGGGAACTGAAGCTTTCTTT	CSVEAQTGTEAFF
TRBJ2-1	TRBV19	-	TRBD2	TGTGCCAGTAGGGGTATAGCGGGGAATGAGCAGTTCTTC	CASRGIAGNEQFF
TRBJ2-3	TRBV4-2	few	-	TGTGCCAGCAGCGGAGAGGTGGCAGGGGTCGGCGGTACGCAGTATTTT	CASSGEVAGVGGTQYF
TRBJ2-2	TRBV28	once	-	TGTGCCAGCAGGCAGGGCAACGGGGAGCTGTTTTTT	CASRQGNGELFF
TRBJ2-3	TRBV7-9	-	-	TGTGCCAGCAGCCCCTCGGGACACCGCACAGATACGCAGTATTTT	CASSPSGHRTDTQYF
TRBJ1-4	TRBV28	-	-	TGTGCCAGCAGTTTATCAGGTCAGGTTGGAACTAATGAAAAACTGTTTTTT	CASSLSGQVGTNEKLFF
TRBJ2-1	TRBV9	-	-	TGTGCCAGCAGCGTAGGCGGGCCGGGACTCTACAATGAGCAGTTCTTC	CASSVGGPGLYNEQFF
TRBJ2-2	TRBV27	-	TRBD2	TGTGCCAGCAGTCCCGGGACTAGCGGGGCGGGCACCGGGGAGCTGTTTTTT	CASSPGTSGAGTGELFF
TRBJ1-2	TRBV9	-	TRBD1	TGTGCCAGCAGCACCGCCGGGACAGGGGGCTTAGGCTACACCTTC	CASSTAGTGGLGYTF
TRBJ2-7	TRBV5-1	-	-	TGCGCCAGCAGCATGGACAGCTACGAGCAGTACTTC	CASSMDSYEQYF
TRBJ2-1	TRBV7-9	-	TRBD2	TGTGCCAGCAGCTTAGTTGATCTAGCGGGAGGAGAGCAGTTCTTC	CASSLVDLAGGEQFF
TRBJ1-1	TRBV6-5	-	TRBD1	TGTGCCAGCAGGAACGACAGGGAGGTCACTGAAGCTTTCTTT	CASRNDREVTEAFF
TRBJ1-2	TRBV6-2/TRBV6-3	once	-	TGTGCCAGCAGTTACGGACGGGGTCAGCTGTTGGACGGCTACACCTTC	CASSYGRGQLLDGYTF
TRBJ1-2	TRBV6-5	-	TRBD1	TGTGCCAGCACCGGACAGGGTAGAAACTATGGCTACACCTTC	CASTGQGRNYGYTF
TRBJ2-5	TRBV19	-	-	TGTGCCAGTAGTATCGGTCAAGAGACCCAGTACTTC	CASSIGQETQYF
TRBJ2-7	TRBV19	-	TRBD1	TGTGCCAGTAGGGGACAGAACCAGTACGAGCAGTACTTC	CASRGQNQYEQYF